A selection of T cell receptor beta chains follows, all from one sample in a study of cytomegalovirus exposure and HLA in healthy donors. Using immunoSEQ multiplex PCR, the repertoire was profiled, and TCRdb retains in-frame clones only, with some absent. Among around 120,000 clones, 88% were seen once, and the ten largest hold 4.4%. Sequenced: PBMCs. The receptors originated from a man between 18 and 29 years old in good health and CMV-seropositive. Both conserved end residues are part of each CDR3. Each record gives: V gene, clone size, J gene, D gene, CDR3 protein, CDR3 DNA. A D gene is named only where the DNA matches it firmly. Size values are once, few and many counts, or a class for expanded clones, and some rows have none.

>TRBV7-9|few|TRBJ1-2|NA
CASSLENSYGYTF
TGTGCCAGCAGCTTAGAAAACTCCTATGGCTACACCTTC
>TRBV6-4|NA|TRBJ2-2|TRBD2
CASSDELAGSTGELFF
TGTGCCAGCAGTGACGAACTAGCGGGGAGCACCGGGGAGCTGTTTTTT
>TRBV12-5|NA|TRBJ2-3|TRBD1
CASGLARDSYTDTQYF
TGTGCTAGTGGTTTGGCCCGGGACAGCTACACAGATACGCAGTATTTT
>TRBV7-9|NA|TRBJ2-7|NA
CASSIIRGGVDEQYF
TGTGCCAGCAGCATCATTCGCGGGGGCGTCGACGAGCAGTACTTC
>TRBV6-4|many|TRBJ2-6|NA
CASSPTHGSGANVLTF
TGTGCCAGCAGCCCTACCCACGGCTCTGGGGCCAACGTCCTGACTTTC
>TRBV10-1|NA|TRBJ2-7|NA
CASSELAGSSYEQYF
TGCGCCAGCAGTGAGTTAGCCGGGAGCTCCTACGAGCAGTACTTC
>TRBV18|NA|TRBJ1-2|NA
CASSPGGYGYTF
TGTGCCAGCTCACCGGGGGGCTATGGCTACACCTTC
>TRBV9|NA|TRBJ1-2|TRBD1
CASSVVHRGGYTF
TGTGCCAGCAGCGTAGTTCACAGGGGAGGCTACACCTTC
>TRBV7-8|NA|TRBJ1-5|NA
CASSGSRVRGVNQPQHF
TGTGCCAGCAGCGGTTCCAGGGTCCGGGGGGTAAATCAGCCCCAGCATTTT
>TRBV4-3|NA|TRBJ2-3|TRBD1
CASSPTSNRGFTDTQYF
TGCGCCAGCAGCCCAACTTCTAACAGGGGATTCACAGATACGCAGTATTTT
>TRBV7-2|NA|TRBJ1-5|NA
CASSPRYQGNQPQHF
TGTGCCAGCAGCCCCCGGTATCAGGGCAATCAGCCCCAGCATTTT
>TRBV20-1|NA|TRBJ2-1|NA
CSVGGGNEQFF
TGCAGCGTCGGGGGAGGCAATGAGCAGTTCTTC
>TRBV11-2|NA|TRBJ2-3|TRBD2
CASSQWEGGGSTDTQYF
TGTGCCAGCAGCCAGTGGGAGGGCGGGGGTAGCACAGATACGCAGTATTTT
>TRBV5-1|NA|TRBJ1-4|NA
CASSLVSGRDEKLFF
TGCGCCAGCAGCTTGGTATCAGGGCGAGATGAAAAACTGTTTTTT
>TRBV5-1|once|TRBJ2-1|TRBD2
CASTRTSGGNEQFF
TGCGCCAGCACCCGGACTAGCGGGGGGAATGAGCAGTTCTTC
>TRBV5-1|NA|TRBJ2-7|NA
CASSLDGGYEQYF
TGCGCCAGCAGCTTGGACGGTGGCTACGAGCAGTACTTC
>TRBV4-2|NA|TRBJ2-3|NA
CASSQGLYTDTQYF
TGTGCCAGCAGCCAAGGTCTATACACAGATACGCAGTATTTT
>TRBV9|once|TRBJ2-2|NA
CASSVGGFDTGELFF
TGTGCCAGCAGCGTCGGAGGGTTCGACACCGGGGAGCTGTTTTTT
>TRBV6-6|NA|TRBJ2-3|TRBD1
CASSPTGASGTDTQYF
TGTGCCAGCAGTCCCACAGGGGCTTCAGGCACAGATACGCAGTATTTT
>TRBV19|NA|TRBJ2-1|NA
CASSLGTSAYNEQFF
TGTGCCAGTAGTCTGGGGACTTCCGCCTACAATGAGCAGTTCTTC
>TRBV7-8|NA|TRBJ2-4|TRBD2
CASSLSRLAGTLAKNIQYF
TGTGCCAGCAGCTTATCTCGTCTAGCGGGGACACTAGCCAAAAACATTCAGTACTTC
>TRBV5-4|NA|TRBJ2-2|TRBD2
CASSPIRTSGGRGTGELFF
TGTGCCAGCAGTCCAATAAGGACTAGCGGGGGCCGTGGCACCGGGGAGCTGTTTTTT
>TRBV15|NA|TRBJ1-1|TRBD1
CATSRDDRGAFF
TGTGCCACCAGCAGAGACGACAGGGGCGCTTTCTTT
>TRBV29-1|NA|TRBJ2-5|TRBD1
CSVAGSTGSETQYF
TGCAGCGTTGCGGGGTCGACAGGGAGTGAGACCCAGTACTTC
>TRBV30|NA|TRBJ1-4|NA
CAGTHSFNEKLFF
TGTGCCGGGACCCACTCATTTAATGAAAAACTGTTTTTT
>TRBV2|once|TRBJ2-3|TRBD2
CASRGGSTDTQYF
TGTGCCAGCAGGGGGGGGTCCACAGATACGCAGTATTTT
>TRBV29-1|NA|TRBJ2-1|NA
CSVEDGGLEQFF
TGCAGCGTTGAAGATGGGGGCCTTGAGCAGTTCTTC
>TRBV19|NA|TRBJ2-3|TRBD2
CASMVGGADTQYF
TGTGCCAGTATGGTCGGGGGGGCCGATACGCAGTATTTT
>TRBV4-1|NA|TRBJ1-1|NA
CASSQKTPHPQAFF
TGCGCCAGCAGCCAAAAGACTCCGCACCCCCAAGCTTTCTTT
>TRBV7-8|NA|TRBJ2-3|TRBD2
CASSLYSSGGLTDTQYF
TGTGCCAGCAGCTTATACTCTAGCGGGGGACTCACAGATACGCAGTATTTT
>TRBV18|once|TRBJ2-5|TRBD1
CASSPPAGGQETQYF
TGTGCCAGCTCACCACCGGCAGGGGGCCAAGAGACCCAGTACTTC
>TRBV29-1|NA|TRBJ2-7|NA
CSVEAGSYEQYF
TGCAGCGTTGAAGCAGGGTCCTACGAGCAGTACTTC
>TRBV2|NA|TRBJ1-2|TRBD1
CATWGRQGAQDGYTF
TGTGCCACCTGGGGACGACAGGGGGCCCAGGATGGCTACACCTTC
>TRBV19|NA|TRBJ1-2|NA
CASSIQGGNSRGYTF
TGTGCCAGTAGTATACAGGGAGGCAATAGTCGTGGCTACACCTTC
>TRBV28|NA|TRBJ2-6|TRBD1
CASSGRQGPFSGANVLTF
TGTGCCAGCAGTGGAAGACAGGGGCCGTTCTCTGGGGCCAACGTCCTGACTTTC
>TRBV27|once|TRBJ2-2|TRBD1
CASSLRVGDRGGNTGELFF
TGTGCCAGCAGTTTAAGGGTTGGGGACAGGGGGGGGAACACCGGGGAGCTGTTTTTT
>TRBV5-1|NA|TRBJ2-1|TRBD2
CASSSLGLAGSTYNEQFF
TGCGCCAGCAGCTCCTTGGGACTAGCGGGGTCTACCTACAATGAGCAGTTCTTC
>TRBV19|NA|TRBJ1-5|NA
CASSPVNQPQHF
TGTGCCAGTAGTCCCGTTAATCAGCCCCAGCATTTT
>TRBV5-8|NA|TRBJ1-5|TRBD1
CASKERTGKGNQPQHF
TGTGCCAGCAAAGAGCGGACAGGGAAAGGGAATCAGCCCCAGCATTTT
>TRBV7-8|NA|TRBJ2-7|NA
CASSLAGRGRGHEQYF
TGTGCCAGCAGCTTAGCGGGTAGGGGCAGGGGCCACGAGCAGTACTTC
>TRBV6-5|NA|TRBJ2-3|TRBD2
CASNLFGGATDTQYF
TGTGCCAGCAATCTATTCGGGGGGGCCACAGATACGCAGTATTTT
>TRBV11-2|once|TRBJ2-5|TRBD2
CASSLVGGGETQYF
TGTGCCAGCAGCTTAGTCGGGGGGGGAGAGACCCAGTACTTC
>TRBV11-1|NA|TRBJ2-7|TRBD1
CASSLHGTGYEQYF
TGTGCCAGCAGCTTACACGGGACAGGGTACGAGCAGTACTTC
>TRBV11-2|NA|TRBJ2-1|TRBD1
CASSPRPGGNEQFF
TGTGCCAGCAGCCCGCGACCAGGGGGCAATGAGCAGTTCTTC
>TRBV19|NA|TRBJ2-7|TRBD1
CASSMRSGQGVQLSSYEQYF
TGTGCCAGTAGTATGCGCTCGGGACAGGGGGTACAGCTTAGCTCCTACGAGCAGTACTTC
>TRBV4-2|NA|TRBJ1-2|NA
CASSQDRTGGFGAYGYTF
TGTGCCAGCAGCCAAGATCGAACGGGGGGTTTCGGCGCCTATGGCTACACCTTC
>TRBV5-1|once|TRBJ1-6|NA
CASSAGLSSYNSPLHF
TGCGCCAGCAGCGCGGGACTGAGCTCCTATAATTCACCCCTCCACTTT